This T cell receptor beta chain emerged from a study of T cells expressing NK-cell markers (dated by TCRdb to 2019 to 2021). Background on the whole study: Three sorted T-cell subsets (CD3+CD56+NKG2C+, CD3+CD56+NKG2C- and CD3+CD56-NKG2C+) from 8 or 9 donors had their TCR beta-chain repertoires profiled. Among the eight sequenced donors, only one was HCMV-seronegative, while the other seven were HCMV-seropositive. All eight donors whose samples were sequenced were randomly selected healthy volunteers, three of them men and five women. The libraries were sequenced on Illumina HiSeq 2000/2500, MiSeq or NextSeq, producing 2 x 150 bp reads.

Instrument used: Illumina HiSeq 2000. TCR beta cDNA libraries were made by 5'RACE template switching that added a universal primer site and unique molecular identifiers. cDNA synthesis was primed from the TCR beta constant segment, followed by two successive PCR amplification steps. The original pipeline was this. MIGEC handled demultiplexing of the reads and grouping by UMI, while MiTCR was used to assemble and quantify clonotypes. To exclude erroneous sequences, any TCR cDNA sequence not supported by at least two reads was discarded. The tcR package was used for downstream repertoire analysis, and clonotypes were matched between fractions using CDR3 nucleotide sequence together with V segment. VDJmatch was used to annotate antigen specificity against VDJdb, with one amino acid substitution in CDR3 allowed. After TCRdb reprocessed the reads, each CDR3 protein sequence was kept as one row, without DNA. V and J calls and clone size were set by TCRdb, not the authors. This sample's table has entries for about 260,000 distinct CDR3 sequences. The ten largest clones represent around 4% of the sample.

Overall study outcomes, separate from this receptor: In six donors, the dominant CD3+CD56+NKG2C+ clonotypes ranked among the top 10 CD8+ clonotypes, making up about 1.0-8% of CD8+ T cells. Whether the expanded NKG2C-expressing T cell clones were specific for HCMV antigens was left unclear. Those dominant clonotypes were again the most abundant among CD3+CD56-NKG2C+ cells in a few donors, at about 25-60.1%.

For this clonotype: The target of this receptor is not known.

HCMV serostatus was determined by detecting HCMV-specific IgG in serum with a commercial ELISA kit. Ficoll density gradient centrifugation was used to isolate peripheral blood mononuclear cells from blood. Taken from the germline V gene, the CDR1 and CDR2 loops are SGHTA and FQGTGA. From the cysteine through the phenylalanine, the CDR3 covers 15 amino acids. The DNA is not on file. Input material: blood T cells: a sorted CD56 or NKG2C T cell subset, CD4+ or CD8+ T cells, or bulk PBMC T cells (not recorded which). This TCR was recovered from a woman aged 18-69 years in good health. The chain is made from TRBV7-3 and TRBJ2-2; with no DNA, the TCRdb D assignment of TRBD1 cannot be verified. CDR3 reads: CASSLWTANTGELFF.